Listed here are 5 T cell receptor beta chains from one sample, sequenced in a study of T-cell reconstitution after alpha-beta-depleted transplantation in children. Preparation of the TCRbeta library used unique molecular identifiers. Each CDR3 protein is one row after TCRdb ran MiXCR on the PCR reads. The data show some 390,000 distinct CDR3 sequences, with around 21% seen just once and 3.5% to 4% held by the top ten. Sequenced here: PBMCs from the stem cell graft donor, sampled from the stem cell graft. The origin of the receptors is a human donor who donated a stem cell graft to a child with acute myeloid leukemia.

This clonotype was seen repeatedly, ten times or more. This chain links TRBV20-1 with TRBJ2-5; 9 bases are shared with TRBD2. Germline loops: CDR1 DFQATT, CDR2 SNEGSKA (reference sequence). V shed 5 bases and J 5 bases; nucleotides not matched to a gene: 12. This CDR3 is built from 15 residues. The CDR3 DNA sequence: TGCAGTGCTGGGAGGATAGCGGGAGTCGGGGAGACCCAGTACTTC. Encoded protein: CSAGRIAGVGETQYF.

This clonotype has more than one count but fewer than ten. This chain uses TRBV5-1 with TRBJ1-3; D not certain. The length of the CDR3 is 14 residues. Between the trimmed V and J ends, which lost 3 bases and 0 bases, there was a span of 7 bases. Germline values: CDR1 SGHRS, CDR2 YFSETQ. The CDR3 nucleotides read TGCGCCAGCAGCTCTGCGATCTCTGGAAACACCATATATTTT. Amino acids: CASSSAISGNTIYF.

This chain links TRBV6-5 with TRBJ1-2; D might be TRBD1 (5 bases). Germline CDR1 and CDR2: MNHEY and SVGAGI. The CDR3 sequence is 14 residues long. V dropped 2 bases and J dropped 0 bases, with 7 bases sitting between them. CDR3 sequence reads: CASSYGTANYGYTF. CDR3 sequence (DNA): TGTGCCAGCAGTTACGGGACGGCTAACTATGGCTACACCTTC.

The chain carries TRBV12-3 or TRBV12-4 and TRBJ1-1; 9 nucleotides agree with TRBD1. J was trimmed by 6 bases and V by 7 bases; bases with no gene match: 9. CDR3 length: 14 amino acids. Here the CDR3 DNA reads TGTGCCAGCAAGATAGGGACAGGGAAATCTGAAGCTTTCTTT. It specifies CASKIGTGKSEAFF.

This clonotype appeared a few times. The gene calls are TRBV14 and TRBJ2-1, with D possibly being TRBD1 or TRBD2 (5 bases each). The germline V gene encodes CDR1 SGHDN and CDR2 FVKESK. Deletions cut 3 bases from V and 0 bases from J, with 12 bases between. This CDR3 has 16 residues. This CDR3 reads CASSHRDPGSYNEQFF. In nucleotides, the CDR3 is TGTGCCAGCAGCCATCGGGACCCAGGCTCCTACAATGAGCAGTTCTTC.